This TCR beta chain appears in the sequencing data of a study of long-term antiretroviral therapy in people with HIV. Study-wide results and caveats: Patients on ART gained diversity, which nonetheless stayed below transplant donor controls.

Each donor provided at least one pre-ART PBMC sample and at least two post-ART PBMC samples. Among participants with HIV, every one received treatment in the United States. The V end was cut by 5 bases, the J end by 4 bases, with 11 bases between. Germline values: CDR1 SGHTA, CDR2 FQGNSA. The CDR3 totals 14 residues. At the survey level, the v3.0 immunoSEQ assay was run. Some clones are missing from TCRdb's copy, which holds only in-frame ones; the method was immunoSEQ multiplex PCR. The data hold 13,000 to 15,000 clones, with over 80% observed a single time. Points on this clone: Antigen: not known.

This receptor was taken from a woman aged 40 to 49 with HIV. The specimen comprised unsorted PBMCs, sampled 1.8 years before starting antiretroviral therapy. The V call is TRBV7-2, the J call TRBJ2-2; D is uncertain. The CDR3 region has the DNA TGTGCCAGCAGCCCCGAGATAATCACCGGGGAGCTGTTTTTT. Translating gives CASSPEIITGELFF.